The T cell receptor beta chain under discussion was sequenced for a study of shared clonotypes between healthy human individuals. Study details: A couple of female and a few male donors aged 18 to 49 were enrolled.

Profiling relied on immunoSEQ multiplex PCR, and the TCRdb table lists in-frame clones only, not all of them. This sample has around 2.3 million clones, with approximately 96% found just once. Trimming took 4 bases from V and 2 from J, leaving 12 bases between them. Per germline, CDR1 SNHLY and CDR2 FYNNEI. The CDR3 length is 14 residues. Negatively enriched CD4+ T cells were divided by CD45RA into naive and memory. This clonotype was sampled from a young man in good health. The chain has TRBV2 and TRBJ2-7; D unclear. Material: naive CD4+ T cells sorted from blood. The subset here: CD45RA+ positively selected. DNA for the CDR3: TGTGCCAGCAGTGTAGGCCTCTCCACCTACGAGCAGTACTTC. It is translated as CASSVGLSTYEQYF. The full variable domain, its missing parts supplied by reference TRBV2 and TRBJ2-7, is EPEVTQTPSHQVTQMGQEVILRCVPISNHLYFYWYRQILGQKVEFLVSFYNNEISEKSEIFDDQFSVERPDGSNFTLKIRSTKLEDSAMYFCASSVGLSTYEQYFGPGTRLTVT.